These 15 T cell receptor beta chains share one sample of origin, sequenced in a study of blood T cell repertoires in COVID-19. Here immunoSEQ multiplex PCR was the method, and the copy in TCRdb shows in-frame clones only, minus some. Found here are more than 95,000 clones, about 92% of them singletons; the top ten hold 15% to 20%. Sequenced material: peripheral blood. Receptors were obtained from a woman older than 75 in a cohort sampled during active COVID-19.

The rearrangement joins TRBV19 to TRBJ2-7, with TRBD1 matching over 7 bases. V lost 5 bases and J lost 2; bases outside the gene matches: 6. This CDR3 has 14 amino acids. CDR1 and CDR2 (germline): LNHDA, SQIVND (reference sequence). The CDR3 spells CASSSGQKTYEQYF. The CDR3 nucleotides read TGTGCCAGTAGTTCGGGACAGAAAACCTACGAGCAGTACTTC.

The rearrangement joins TRBV27 to TRBJ2-7, with TRBD1 as a possible D gene (6 bases). Germline V gives CDR1 MNHEY, CDR2 SMNVEV (reference sequence). The CDR3 contains 15 residues. The V and J ends lost 5 bases and 3 bases respectively, with 17 bases between them. CDR3 loop: CASSPRTARGYEQYF. DNA of the CDR3: TGTGCCAGCAGTCCGCGGACAGCTAGGGGCTACGAGCAGTACTTC.

The rearrangement joins TRBV5-4 to TRBJ1-1; unclear D gene. The germline V gene has CDR1 SGHNT and CDR2 YYREEE (reference sequence). The V end lost 2 bases, the J end lost 7 bases, and 18 bases lay between the germline ends. This CDR3 is built from 15 residues. CDR3 in DNA: TGTGCCAGCAGCTTTACTGTGGGGAGCCCTCTTGAAGCTTTCTTT. This encodes CASSFTVGSPLEAFF.

The J gene is TRBJ2-3, the V gene TRBV5-1; possible D gene TRBD1, 5 bases. V was trimmed by 0 bases and J by 2 bases, leaving 7 bases between them. CDR1 SGHRS and CDR2 YFSETQ come from the germline V gene. This CDR3 spans 14 amino acids. The CDR3 loop is CASSLEGHTDTQYF. The CDR3 nucleotides read TGCGCCAGCAGCTTGGAGGGGCACACAGATACGCAGTATTTT.

V usage is TRBV18 and J usage is TRBJ2-1; a possible D gene is TRBD2 (6 bases). The CDR3 is 15 residues long. Trimming removed 5 bases at V and 7 bases at J, with 18 bases between. Looked up from germline, CDR1 is KGHSH and CDR2 is LQKENI. Here the CDR3 DNA reads TGTGCCAGCTCAAGTACCGACGGGAGTAGGAATGAGCAGTTCTTC. This codes for CASSSTDGSRNEQFF.

The chain has TRBV11-2 and TRBJ1-2; D uncertain. Per germline, CDR1 SGHAT and CDR2 FQNNGV. The CDR3 has 14 residues. V was trimmed by 4 bases and J by 4 bases, leaving 13 bases between them. The CDR3 DNA follows: TGTGCCAGCAGCTCAATAAGGAGTCCCTATGGCTACACCTTC. Protein: CASSSIRSPYGYTF.

This rearrangement joins TRBV4-2 to TRBJ2-1, with TRBD2 as a possible D gene (5 bases). The CDR3 is made up of 17 amino acids. Germline values: CDR1 LGHNA, CDR2 YNFKEQ. Between the trimmed V and J ends, which lost 0 bases and 4 bases, there was a span of 16 bases. CDR3 in amino acids: CASSQDRSATGYNEQFF. In DNA, the CDR3 is TGTGCCAGCAGCCAAGATCGCTCCGCGACGGGGTACAATGAGCAGTTCTTC.

V usage is TRBV10-3 and J usage is TRBJ1-2; tentatively, D is TRBD1 (6 bases). CDR3 length: 15 amino acids. V lost 0 bases, J lost 3 bases, and 11 bases lay in between. Germline loops: CDR1 ENHRY, CDR2 SYGVKD. The DNA for the CDR3 is TGTGCCATCAGTGAGTCGTGGACAGCTGACTATGGCTACACCTTC. It specifies CAISESWTADYGYTF.

This rearrangement joins TRBV10-1 to TRBJ2-1; 9 bases are a match to TRBD1. V was clipped by 9 bases and J by 12 bases; unmatched bases: 12. Germline V gene sequence: CDR1 WNHNN, CDR2 SYGVQD (reference sequence). The CDR3 totals 13 residues. Here the CDR3 DNA reads TGCGCCAGAGTCGGGACAGGGCTTATGGGGCAGTTCTTC. This translates into CARVGTGLMGQFF.

A word on this clone: One end of the junction is discordant with germline, which a read error may explain. The V gene is TRBV7-7, the J gene TRBJ2-5, with TRBD2 matching over 8 bases. The length of the CDR3 is 16 residues. The germline V gene has CDR1 SSHAT and CDR2 FNYEAQ (reference sequence). The CDR3, as DNA: TGTGCTAGCAGCTTAGAGCCCACTAGCGGCCCGGAGGGCCAGTACTTC. It yields the protein CASSLEPTSGPEGQYF.

J is TRBJ2-2 and V is TRBV3-1 (or the pseudogene TRBV3-2); D might be TRBD2 (5 bases). Germline V gene data show CDR1 as LGHDT and CDR2 as YNNKEL (reference sequence). Trimming left V 0 bases short and J 7 bases short, with 18 bases between. The CDR3 is made up of 17 amino acids. This chain's CDR3 is CASSQELLSGLHGELFF. The CDR3 DNA reads TGTGCCAGCAGCCAAGAATTACTAAGCGGATTACACGGGGAGCTGTTTTTT.

The chain employs TRBV18 and TRBJ1-1; D is unresolved. The germline gives CDR1 KGHSH, CDR2 LQKENI. Trimming took 1 base from V and 4 from J, leaving 10 bases between them. The CDR3 contains 14 residues. CDR3 DNA: TGTGCCAGCTCACCACTTGAGGGATTCACTGAAGCTTTCTTT. The encoded protein is CASSPLEGFTEAFF.

The V gene is TRBV25-1, the J gene TRBJ2-5; TRBD2 matches at 8 bases. This CDR3 comprises 13 residues. Trimming removed 8 bases from V and 5 bases from J; junction bases left unmatched: 7. Germline CDR1 reads MGHDK; CDR2 reads SYGVNS. CDR3 amino acids: CASGPAGVETQYF. CDR3 nucleotides: TGTGCCAGCGGGCCAGCGGGAGTGGAGACCCAGTACTTC.

The chain links TRBV7-9 to TRBJ2-5, with D perhaps matching TRBD2 (6 bases). From germline, CDR1 is SEHNR and CDR2 FQNEAQ (reference sequence). The CDR3 is 15 residues long. V was pared by 6 bases and J by 6 bases, with 20 bases between. The CDR3 protein is CASSARGQYGQTQYF. The DNA of the CDR3 is TGTGCCAGCAGTGCGCGGGGTCAGTACGGGCAGACCCAGTACTTC.

This chain connects TRBV30 to TRBJ2-3; D perhaps matches TRBD2 (6 bases). Germline V CDR1 and CDR2: GTSNPN, SVGIG (reference sequence). V gave up 5 bases and J gave up 3 bases, with 18 bases separating them. The CDR3 is made up of 15 amino acids. The CDR3 DNA reads TGTGCCTGGGCGAAGGGTGGGGGGTCTACAGATACGCAGTATTTT. Translating gives CAWAKGGGSTDTQYF.